This T cell receptor beta chain was found in a study of T cells expressing NK-cell markers. Using the 5' RACE reads, TCRdb records one entry per CDR3 protein without DNA. This sample's table reports 4,500 to 7,000 distinct CDR3 sequences. Overall study findings and caveats: Clarity on HCMV specificity was lacking for the expanded NKG2C+ T cell clones. Top CD8+ clonotypes included the dominant CD3+CD56+NKG2C+ clonotypes in a handful of donors.

This clonotype is deemed medium-sized by its frequency. Its antigen is undetermined. Germline V CDR1 and CDR2: SQVTM, ANQGSEA. CDR3 size: 12 residues. This TCR came from a man between 18 and 29 years old in good health. J is TRBJ2-1 and V is TRBV29-1; without DNA, the TCRdb call of TRBD1 cannot be checked. What was sequenced was blood T cells: a sorted CD56 or NKG2C T cell subset, CD4+ or CD8+ T cells, or bulk PBMC T cells (not recorded which). CDR3 in amino acids: CSGPGTINEQFF.